The TCR beta chain under discussion was sequenced for a study of Ad26.COV2.S vaccination and SARS-CoV-2 variants (dated by TCRdb to the early 2020s). A note on the overall study: Vaccine-arm donors came from COV1001, a multicentre, randomized, double-blind, placebo-controlled phase I-IIa trial of Ad26.COV2.S in healthy adults. Ad26.COV2.S was administered intramuscularly at 5 x 10^10 or 1 x 10^11 viral particles, either as a single shot or as two shots given 56 days apart. TCRbeta repertoire sequencing served as the tool for gauging how specific and how broad the SARS-CoV-2-reactive T cell receptors were following Ad26.COV2.S vaccination. Investigators remained blinded to trial group allocation during experiments and outcome assessment. Trial participants were randomized into five groups of five: low-dose or high-dose Ad26.COV2.S given once or twice, or placebo on both occasions. A total of approximately 30 samples were included in the TCR-sequenced set, comprising around 19 Ad26.COV2.S vaccine recipients, 5 placebo recipients and 8 SARS-CoV-2 convalescent individuals. The paper's findings and limits, for the study overall: Ad26.COV2.S recipients had higher spike-specific TCR breadth than placebo recipients (P = 0.0014). The study lacked the statistical power to compare responses across vaccine doses or regimens. The authors noted that the TCR breadth and depth analyses may have underestimated total T cell responses. After vaccination, substantial breadth of spike-specific CD8+ and CD4+ T cell responses was reported. Comparable non-spike TCR breadth was observed between vaccine and placebo recipients, consistent with only spike being contained in the vaccine.

Including the terminal cysteine and phenylalanine, the CDR3 comprises 13 residues. The CDR3 DNA has 39 bases and is translated from base 1. In the germline V gene, CDR1 corresponds to SGDLS and CDR2 to YYNGEE. The germline ends are 12 bases apart after V is trimmed by 4 bases and J by 5 bases. Sample treatment or condition, as interpreted from the label and publication: 19 received Ad26.COV2.S at low or high dose, single or two shots; about 5 received placebo; per-sample allocation not given. Repertoires of vaccine and placebo recipients were sequenced from samples collected on day 63 after the first injection. Cohort 1b enrolled about two dozen adults aged 18-55 years at a single site in Boston, USA, between 29 July and 7 August 2020. Ad26.COV2.S consisted of a replication-incompetent adenovirus type 26 vector by which a prefusion-stabilized SARS-CoV-2 spike protein from the original Wuhan strain was expressed.

For this clone: Its antigen specificity is not known. Base-call qualities are not available, and no considerably larger clone is one nucleotide away.

The immunoSEQ Assay was used to sequence TCRbeta CDR3 regions. After extraction, genomic DNA underwent amplification by bias-controlled multiplex PCR, followed by high-throughput sequencing. The authors' analysis ran thus. Collapsing and filtering of sequences were performed to quantify the absolute abundance of each unique TCRbeta CDR3 region. Usable DNA was measured by amplifying reference genes present in all nucleated cells, and TCRbeta template counts were normalized to that usable DNA to estimate T cell fraction. Repertoire TCRs were annotated as SARS-CoV-2-specific when V gene, CDR3 amino acid sequence and J gene were exactly matched to a known reactive TCR set. The reference SARS-CoV-2 TCR set was obtained from MIRA and was filtered for enrichment in COVID-19-positive ImmuneCODE repertoires, whereby public or cross-reactive TCRs were removed. Using the MIRA antigens, annotated TCRs were further analysed by specific ORF or by position within an ORF. Breadth was defined as annotated unique rearrangements over total unique productive rearrangements; depth was the summed frequency of those rearrangements. Group comparisons of TCR breadth used two-sided Wilcoxon rank-sum tests. The table comes from immuneACCESS by way of TCRdb, which keeps in-frame sequences with V and J called. Part of the clones is missing from these tables; in studies checked, under half for an unresolved V gene and the rest for unknown reasons. The DNA was the basis for D and trimming; V, J and clone size are from that table. The sample table records around 300,000 clones; 88% of these occur just once. The ten largest clones add up to around 6.1% of the sample.

This TCR came from a person between 18 and 60 years old who received the Ad26.COV2.S COVID-19 vaccine or a placebo. Recombination joined TRBV9 with TRBJ1-1; tentative D gene TRBD1, with 5 bases matching. Sequencing used peripheral blood, obtained in a trial of Ad26.COV2.S vaccine versus placebo. The nucleotides are TGTGCCAGCAGCCCCGGGGGTCGGACTGAAGCTTTCTTT. This sequence encodes CASSPGGRTEAFF.